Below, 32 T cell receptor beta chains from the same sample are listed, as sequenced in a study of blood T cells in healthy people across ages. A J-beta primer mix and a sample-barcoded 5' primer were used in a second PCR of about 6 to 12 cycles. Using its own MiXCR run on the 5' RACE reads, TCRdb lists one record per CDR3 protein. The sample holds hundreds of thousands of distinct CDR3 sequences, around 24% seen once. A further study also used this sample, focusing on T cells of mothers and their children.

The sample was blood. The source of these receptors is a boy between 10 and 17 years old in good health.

The CDR3 DNA reads TGTGCCTGGAGTTATCGGGACGTCGGCTACACCTTC. This encodes CAWSYRDVGYTF. V gene TRBV30 combines with J gene TRBJ1-2, with D tentatively TRBD1 (5 bases). Germline V CDR1 and CDR2: GTSNPN, SVGIG (reference sequence). Deletions cut 2 bases from V and 8 bases from J, with 12 bases between. CDR3 length equals 12 residues.

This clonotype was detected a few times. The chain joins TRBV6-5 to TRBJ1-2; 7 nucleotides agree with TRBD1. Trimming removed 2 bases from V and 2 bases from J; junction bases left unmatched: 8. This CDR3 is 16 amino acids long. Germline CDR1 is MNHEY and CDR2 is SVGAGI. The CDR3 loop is CASSYLSSTGNYGYTF. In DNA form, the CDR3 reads TGTGCCAGCAGTTACCTATCTTCGACAGGGAACTATGGCTACACCTTC.

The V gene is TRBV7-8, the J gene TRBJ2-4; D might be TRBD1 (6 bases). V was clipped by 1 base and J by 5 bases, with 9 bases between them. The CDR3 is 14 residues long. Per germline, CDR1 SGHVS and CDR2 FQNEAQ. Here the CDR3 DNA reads TGTGCCAGCAGCTTAGGGACAGTACAAAACATTCAGTACTTC. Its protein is CASSLGTVQNIQYF.

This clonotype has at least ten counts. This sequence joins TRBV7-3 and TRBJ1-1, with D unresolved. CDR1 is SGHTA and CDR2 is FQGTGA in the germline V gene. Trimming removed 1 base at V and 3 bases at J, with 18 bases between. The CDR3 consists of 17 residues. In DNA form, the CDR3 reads TGTGCCAGCAGCTTAATGAGACACCTCACGAGGGACACTGAAGCTTTCTTT. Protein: CASSLMRHLTRDTEAFF.

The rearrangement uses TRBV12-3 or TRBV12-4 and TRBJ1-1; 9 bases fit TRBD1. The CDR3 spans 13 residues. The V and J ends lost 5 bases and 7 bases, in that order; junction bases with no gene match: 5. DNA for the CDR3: TGTGCCAGCAGTCTGGGGACAGGGCTTGAAGCTTTCTTT. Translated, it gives CASSLGTGLEAFF.

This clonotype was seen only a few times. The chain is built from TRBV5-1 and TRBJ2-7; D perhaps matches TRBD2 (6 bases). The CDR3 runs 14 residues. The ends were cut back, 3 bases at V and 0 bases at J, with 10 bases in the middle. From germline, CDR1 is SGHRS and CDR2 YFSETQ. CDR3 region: CASSSPGVSYEQYF. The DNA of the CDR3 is TGCGCCAGCAGCTCTCCGGGGGTCTCCTACGAGCAGTACTTC.

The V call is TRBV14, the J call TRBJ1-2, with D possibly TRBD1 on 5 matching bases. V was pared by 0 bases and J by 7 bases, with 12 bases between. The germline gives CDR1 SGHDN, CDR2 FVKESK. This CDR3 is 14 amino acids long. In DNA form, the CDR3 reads TGTGCCAGCAGCCAAGATCGGAGGGGCTCTGGCTACACCTTC. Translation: CASSQDRRGSGYTF.

The CDR3 reads CASSSRGLAKNIQYF. CDR3 sequence (DNA): TGTGCCAGTAGTAGCAGGGGTCTAGCCAAAAACATTCAGTACTTC. The chain has TRBV19 and TRBJ2-4; D perhaps matches TRBD1 (6 bases). V was shortened by 4 bases and J by 0 bases, with 10 bases between the two germline ends. Germline lookup yields CDR1 LNHDA and CDR2 SQIVND (reference sequence). CDR3 size: 15 residues.

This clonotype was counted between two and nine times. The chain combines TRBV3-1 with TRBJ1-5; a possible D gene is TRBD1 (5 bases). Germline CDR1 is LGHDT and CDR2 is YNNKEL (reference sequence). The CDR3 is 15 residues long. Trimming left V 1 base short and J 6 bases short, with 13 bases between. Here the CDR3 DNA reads TGTGCCAGCAGCCAAGGGGGGGGTGCGGGTCAGCCCCAGCATTTT. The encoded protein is CASSQGGGAGQPQHF. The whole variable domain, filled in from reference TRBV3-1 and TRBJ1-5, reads DTAVSQTPKYLVTQMGNDKSIKCEQNLGHDTMYWYKQDSKKFLKIMFSYNNKELIINETVPNRFSPKSPDKAHLNLHINSLELGDSAVYFCASSQGGGAGQPQHFGDGTRLSIL.

This CDR3 reads CSVHVGSTDTQYF. The DNA of the CDR3 is TGCAGCGTCCATGTCGGGAGCACAGATACGCAGTATTTT. The chain joins TRBV29-1 to TRBJ2-3; D unresolved. This CDR3 comprises 13 residues. V lost 6 bases and J 0 bases, leaving 10 bases between the germline ends. Germline CDR1 and CDR2: SQVTM and ANQGSEA.

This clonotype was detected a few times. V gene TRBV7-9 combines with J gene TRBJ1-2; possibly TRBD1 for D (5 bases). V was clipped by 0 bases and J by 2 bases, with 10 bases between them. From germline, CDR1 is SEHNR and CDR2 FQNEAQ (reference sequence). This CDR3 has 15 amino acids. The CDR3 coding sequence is TGTGCCAGCAGCTTAGCCCGGGACTGGAACTATGGCTACACCTTC. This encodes CASSLARDWNYGYTF.

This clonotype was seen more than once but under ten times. Written as DNA, the CDR3 is TGTGCCAGCAGCTTGTGGGCTAGCACAGATACGCAGTATTTT. Its translation: CASSLWASTDTQYF. The chain recombines TRBV7-9 with TRBJ2-3, with D uncertain. The CDR3 is 14 residues long. Trimming removed 3 bases from V and 0 bases from J, with 7 bases in between. CDR1 is SEHNR, CDR2 FQNEAQ, per germline (reference sequence).

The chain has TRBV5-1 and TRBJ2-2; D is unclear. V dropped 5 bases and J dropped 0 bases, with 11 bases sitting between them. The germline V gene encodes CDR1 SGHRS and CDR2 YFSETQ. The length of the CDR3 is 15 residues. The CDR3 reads CASSPGKANTGELFF. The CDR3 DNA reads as TGCGCCAGCAGTCCTGGCAAAGCGAACACCGGGGAGCTGTTTTTT.

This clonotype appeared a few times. Written as DNA, the CDR3 is TGCAGTGCTAGTATGGGTCTACCCACGGGCGGGGAGCTGTTTTTT. Its protein product is CSASMGLPTGGELFF. The V and J genes are TRBV20-1 and TRBJ2-2, with D uncertain. The germline gives CDR1 DFQATT, CDR2 SNEGSKA (reference sequence). V was trimmed by 3 bases and J by 7 bases, leaving 18 bases between them. This CDR3 spans 15 amino acids.

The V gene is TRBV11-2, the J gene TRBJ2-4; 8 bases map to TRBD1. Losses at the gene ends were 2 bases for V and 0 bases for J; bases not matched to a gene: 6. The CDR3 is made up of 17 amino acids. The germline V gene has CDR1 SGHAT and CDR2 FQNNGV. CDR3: CASSLRQGLLAKNIQYF. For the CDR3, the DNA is TGTGCCAGCAGCTTAAGACAGGGGCTCCTAGCCAAAAACATTCAGTACTTC.

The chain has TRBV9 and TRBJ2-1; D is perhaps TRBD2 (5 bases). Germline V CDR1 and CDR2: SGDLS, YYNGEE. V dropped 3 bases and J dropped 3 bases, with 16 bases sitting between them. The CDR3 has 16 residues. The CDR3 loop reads CASSASSSPYYNEQFF. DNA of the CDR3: TGTGCCAGCAGCGCTTCCTCTAGCCCCTACTACAATGAGCAGTTCTTC.

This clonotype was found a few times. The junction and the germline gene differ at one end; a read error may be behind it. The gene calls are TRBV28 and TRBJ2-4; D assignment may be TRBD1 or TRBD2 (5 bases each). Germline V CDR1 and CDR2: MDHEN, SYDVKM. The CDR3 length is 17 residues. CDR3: CASSRRQKILAKNIQHF. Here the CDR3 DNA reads TGTGCCAGCAGCCGGCGACAGAAAATTCTAGCCAAAAACATTCAGCACTTC.

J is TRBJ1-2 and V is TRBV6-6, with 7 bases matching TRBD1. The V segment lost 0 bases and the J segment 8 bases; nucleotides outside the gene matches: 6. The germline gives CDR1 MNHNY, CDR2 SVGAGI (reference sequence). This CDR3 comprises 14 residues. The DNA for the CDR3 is TGTGCCAGCAGTTACTCCGACAGGGTGTTGGGCTACACCTTC. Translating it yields CASSYSDRVLGYTF.

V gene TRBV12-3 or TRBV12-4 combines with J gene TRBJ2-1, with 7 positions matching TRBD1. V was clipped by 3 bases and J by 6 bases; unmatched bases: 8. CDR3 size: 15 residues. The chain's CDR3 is CASSFDGQVINEQFF. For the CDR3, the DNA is TGTGCCAGCAGTTTTGACGGACAGGTGATCAATGAGCAGTTCTTC.

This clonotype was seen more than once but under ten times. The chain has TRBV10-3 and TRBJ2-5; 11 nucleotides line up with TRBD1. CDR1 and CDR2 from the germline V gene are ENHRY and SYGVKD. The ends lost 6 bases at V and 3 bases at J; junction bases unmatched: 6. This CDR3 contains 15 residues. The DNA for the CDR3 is TGTGCCATCAGCGAGGGACAGGGGGGGAAAGAGACCCAGTACTTC. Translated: CAISEGQGGKETQYF.

CDR3 sequence reads: CASSAPGGTSYNEQFF. The CDR3 nucleotides read TGTGCCAGCAGTGCCCCCGGGGGTACGTCCTACAATGAGCAGTTCTTC. This chain links TRBV28 with TRBJ2-1, with a weak D call TRBD2 (6 bases). Trimming left V 5 bases short and J 1 base short, with 15 bases between. The CDR3 is 16 residues long. The germline gives CDR1 MDHEN, CDR2 SYDVKM.

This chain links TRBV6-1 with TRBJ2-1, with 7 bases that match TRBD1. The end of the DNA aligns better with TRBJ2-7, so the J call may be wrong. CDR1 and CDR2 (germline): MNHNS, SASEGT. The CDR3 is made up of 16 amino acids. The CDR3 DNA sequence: TGTGCCAGCAGCCCGACCGGGACAGTTACGTCCCACGAGCAGTACTTC. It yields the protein CASSPTGTVTSHEQYF.

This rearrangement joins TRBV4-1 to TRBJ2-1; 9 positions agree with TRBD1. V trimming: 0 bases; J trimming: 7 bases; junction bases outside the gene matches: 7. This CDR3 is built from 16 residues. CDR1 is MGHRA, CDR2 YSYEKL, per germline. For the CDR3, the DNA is TGCGCCAGCAGCCAAGATCTGGGACAGGGCGAGAATGAGCAGTTCTTC. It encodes CASSQDLGQGENEQFF.

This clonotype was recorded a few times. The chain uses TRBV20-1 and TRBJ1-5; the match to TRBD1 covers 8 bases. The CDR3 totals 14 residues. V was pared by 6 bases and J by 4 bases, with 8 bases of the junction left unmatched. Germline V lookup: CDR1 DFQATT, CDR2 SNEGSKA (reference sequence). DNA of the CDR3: TGCAGTGCCCAGGGGGCGGGCGAGAATCAGCCCCAGCATTTT. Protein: CSAQGAGENQPQHF.

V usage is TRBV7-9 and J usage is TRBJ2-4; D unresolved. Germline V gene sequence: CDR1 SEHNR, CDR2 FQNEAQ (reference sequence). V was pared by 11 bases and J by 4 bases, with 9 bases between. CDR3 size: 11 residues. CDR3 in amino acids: CAYLVKNIQYF. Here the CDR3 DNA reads TGTGCCTATCTGGTTAAAAACATTCAGTACTTC.

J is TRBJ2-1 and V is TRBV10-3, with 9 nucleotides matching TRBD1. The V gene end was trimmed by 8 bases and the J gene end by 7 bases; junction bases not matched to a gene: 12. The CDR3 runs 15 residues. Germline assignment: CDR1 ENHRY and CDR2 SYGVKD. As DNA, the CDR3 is TGTGCCATCCGACCCTCCGGGACAGGGCGAAATGAGCAGTTCTTC. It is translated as CAIRPSGTGRNEQFF.

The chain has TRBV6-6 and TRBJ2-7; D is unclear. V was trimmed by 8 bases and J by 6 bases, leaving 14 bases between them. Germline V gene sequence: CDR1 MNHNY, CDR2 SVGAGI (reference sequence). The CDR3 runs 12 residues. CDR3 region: CASQDPNAEQYF. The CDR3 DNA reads TGTGCCAGCCAGGATCCGAACGCCGAGCAGTACTTC.

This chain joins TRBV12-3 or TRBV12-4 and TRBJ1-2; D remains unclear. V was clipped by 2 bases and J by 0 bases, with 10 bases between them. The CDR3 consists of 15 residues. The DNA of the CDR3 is TGTGCCAGCAGTTTAATCCAGGATCCTAACTATGGCTACACCTTC. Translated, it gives CASSLIQDPNYGYTF.

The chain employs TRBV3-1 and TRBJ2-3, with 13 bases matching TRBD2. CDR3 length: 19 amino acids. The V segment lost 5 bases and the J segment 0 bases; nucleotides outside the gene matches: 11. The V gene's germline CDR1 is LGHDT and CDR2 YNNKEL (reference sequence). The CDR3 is CASSSGVLAGGRSTDTQYF. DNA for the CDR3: TGTGCCAGCAGCTCAGGGGTACTAGCGGGGGGGCGAAGCACAGATACGCAGTATTTT.

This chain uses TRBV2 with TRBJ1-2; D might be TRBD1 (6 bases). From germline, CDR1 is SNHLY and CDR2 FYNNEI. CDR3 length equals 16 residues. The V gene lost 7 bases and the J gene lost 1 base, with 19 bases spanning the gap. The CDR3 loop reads CASTGGRAPFNYGYTF. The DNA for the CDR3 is TGTGCCAGCACCGGGGGCAGGGCTCCTTTTAACTATGGCTACACCTTC. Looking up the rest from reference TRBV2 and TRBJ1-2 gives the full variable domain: EPEVTQTPSHQVTQMGQEVILRCVPISNHLYFYWYRQILGQKVEFLVSFYNNEISEKSEIFDDQFSVERPDGSNFTLKIRSTKLEDSAMYFCASTGGRAPFNYGYTFGSGTRLTVV.

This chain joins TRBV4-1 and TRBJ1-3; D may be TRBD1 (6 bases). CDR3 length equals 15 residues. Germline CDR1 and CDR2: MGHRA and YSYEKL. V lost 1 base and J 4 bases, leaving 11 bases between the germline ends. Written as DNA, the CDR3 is TGCGCCAGCAGCCAAGTAACAGGGACGGGAAACACCATATATTTT. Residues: CASSQVTGTGNTIYF.

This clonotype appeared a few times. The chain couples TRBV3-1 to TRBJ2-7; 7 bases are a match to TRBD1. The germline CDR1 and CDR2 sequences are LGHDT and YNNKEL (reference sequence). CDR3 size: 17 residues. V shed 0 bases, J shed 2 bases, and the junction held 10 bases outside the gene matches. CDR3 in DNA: TGTGCCAGCAGCCAAGAGGGAAAGGGGGCGCCGACCTACGAGCAGTACTTC. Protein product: CASSQEGKGAPTYEQYF.